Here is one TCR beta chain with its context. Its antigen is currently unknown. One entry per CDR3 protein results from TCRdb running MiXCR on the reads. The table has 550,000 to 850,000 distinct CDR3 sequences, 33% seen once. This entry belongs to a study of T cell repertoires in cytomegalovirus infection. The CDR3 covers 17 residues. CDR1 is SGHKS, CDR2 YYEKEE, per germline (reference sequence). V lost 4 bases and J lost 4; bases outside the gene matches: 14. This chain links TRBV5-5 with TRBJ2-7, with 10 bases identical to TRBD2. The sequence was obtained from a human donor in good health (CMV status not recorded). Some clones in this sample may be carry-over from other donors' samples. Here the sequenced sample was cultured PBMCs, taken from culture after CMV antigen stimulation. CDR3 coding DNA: TGTGCCAGCAGCCTGGGACAGGTACTAGCGGGGAAGTACGAGCAGTACTTC. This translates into CASSLGQVLAGKYEQYF.